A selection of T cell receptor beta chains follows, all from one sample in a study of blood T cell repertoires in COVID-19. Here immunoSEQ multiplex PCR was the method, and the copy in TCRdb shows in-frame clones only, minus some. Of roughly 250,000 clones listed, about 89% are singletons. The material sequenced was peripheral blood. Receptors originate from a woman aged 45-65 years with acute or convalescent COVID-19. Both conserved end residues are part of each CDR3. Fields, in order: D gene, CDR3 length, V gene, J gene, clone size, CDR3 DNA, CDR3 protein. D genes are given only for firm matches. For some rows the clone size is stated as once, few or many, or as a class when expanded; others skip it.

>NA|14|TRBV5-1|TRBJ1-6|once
TGCGCCAGCAGCTTGGGGGACAAGAATTCACCCCTCCACTTT
CASSLGDKNSPLHF
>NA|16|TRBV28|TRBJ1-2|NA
TGTGCCAGCAGTTTATCCGCGCGGGCGAACGGCTATGGCTACACCTTC
CASSLSARANGYGYTF
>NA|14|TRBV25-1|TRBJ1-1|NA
TGTGCCAGCAGTGATACGGCGGGGGACACTGAAGCTTTCTTT
CASSDTAGDTEAFF
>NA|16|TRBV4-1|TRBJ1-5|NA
TGCGCCAGCAGCCAAGTTCCCGCGTATAGCAATCAGCCCCAGCATTTT
CASSQVPAYSNQPQHF
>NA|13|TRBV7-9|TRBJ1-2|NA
TGTGCCAGCAGCTTACAGGGTACCTTGAGCTACACCTTC
CASSLQGTLSYTF
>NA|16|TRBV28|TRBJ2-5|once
TGTGCCAGCAGTTTAATGGGGGCGGGAGCGGAAGAGACCCAGTACTTC
CASSLMGAGAEETQYF
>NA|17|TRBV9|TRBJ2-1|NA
TGTGCCAGCAGCCCCCGTACGTTTCTGGGAGTTGGGGATGAGCAGTTCTTC
CASSPRTFLGVGDEQFF
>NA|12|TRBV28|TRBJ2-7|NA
TGTGCCAGCAGCCCCACGGTCTACGAGCAGTACTTC
CASSPTVYEQYF
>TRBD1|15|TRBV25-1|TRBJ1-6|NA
TGTGCCAGCAACTCCCCCGGGACAGTGAATTCACCCCTCCACTTT
CASNSPGTVNSPLHF
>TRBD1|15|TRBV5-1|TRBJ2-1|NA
TGCGCCAGCAGCGCCCAACAGGGGTCCTACAATGAGCAGTTCTTC
CASSAQQGSYNEQFF
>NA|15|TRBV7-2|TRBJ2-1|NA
TGTGCCAGCAGCTTGCAGAGGGCTGTCTACAATGAGCAGTTCTTC
CASSLQRAVYNEQFF
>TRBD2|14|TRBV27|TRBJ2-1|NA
TGTGCCAGCAGTCCCAGCGGGAGAATGGATGAGCAGTTCTTC
CASSPSGRMDEQFF
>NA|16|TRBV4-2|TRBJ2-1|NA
TGTGCCAGCAGCCAAGTTGCGGGGAGCTCCTACAATGAGCAGTTCTTC
CASSQVAGSSYNEQFF
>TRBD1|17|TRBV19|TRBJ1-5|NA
TGTGCCAGTAGCTGGACAGGCCTCCCGGATAGCAATCAGCCCCAGCATTTT
CASSWTGLPDSNQPQHF
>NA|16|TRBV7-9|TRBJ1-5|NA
TGTGCCAGCAGCTTAGCACGTCAGGGGAAGAATCAGCCCCAGCATTTT
CASSLARQGKNQPQHF
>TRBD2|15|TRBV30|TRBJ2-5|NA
TGTGCCTGGAGTGTGTCAGCGGGAGACTGGGAGACCCAGTACTTC
CAWSVSAGDWETQYF
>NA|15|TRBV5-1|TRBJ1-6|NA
TGCGCCAGCAGGAAGTTGGGGGGTGACAATTCACCCCTCCACTTT
CASRKLGGDNSPLHF
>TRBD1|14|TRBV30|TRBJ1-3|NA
TGTGCCTCTGACAGGGGGACCTCTGGAAACACCATATATTTT
CASDRGTSGNTIYF
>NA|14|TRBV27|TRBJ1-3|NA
TGTGCCAGCAGTTTTACAGGGCCTGGAAACACCATATATTTT
CASSFTGPGNTIYF
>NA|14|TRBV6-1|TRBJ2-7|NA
TGTGCCAGCAGTGAACAGGGACTGTCCTACGAGCAGTACTTC
CASSEQGLSYEQYF
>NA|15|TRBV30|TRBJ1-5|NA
TGTGCCTGGAGTACCACCTCGGGGAGCAATCAGCCCCAGCATTTT
CAWSTTSGSNQPQHF
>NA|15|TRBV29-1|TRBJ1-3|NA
TGCAGCGTTGAGGTCCGGGGATCTTCTGGAAACACCATATATTTT
CSVEVRGSSGNTIYF
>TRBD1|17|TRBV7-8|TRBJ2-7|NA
TGTGCCAGCAGCTTAGTTTTGACAGGGGGCATTAGCTACGAGCAGTACTTC
CASSLVLTGGISYEQYF
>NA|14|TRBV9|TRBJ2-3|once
TGTGCCAGCAGCCAGGGAGGATTAGCGGATACGCAGTATTTT
CASSQGGLADTQYF
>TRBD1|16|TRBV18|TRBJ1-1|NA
TGTGCCAGCTCACCACGACAGGGGGCGTTGGGCACTGAAGCTTTCTTT
CASSPRQGALGTEAFF
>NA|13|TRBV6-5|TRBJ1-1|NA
TGTGCCAGCAGCCCCACCCAATCGACAGAAGCTTTCTTT
CASSPTQSTEAFF
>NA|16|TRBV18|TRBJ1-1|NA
TGTGCCAGCTCACCACAAGAGAAGGGGTCAGGCACTGAAGCTTTCTTT
CASSPQEKGSGTEAFF
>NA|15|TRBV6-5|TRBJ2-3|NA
TGTGCCAGCGGGTCGGGACTCGGTTCCTCAGATACGCAGTATTTT
CASGSGLGSSDTQYF
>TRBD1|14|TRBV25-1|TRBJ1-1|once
TGTGCCAGCAGTGAACATCAGGGGGCTGCTGAAGCTTTCTTT
CASSEHQGAAEAFF
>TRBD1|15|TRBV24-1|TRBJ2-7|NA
TGTGCCACCAGTGTTTCCTCTGGACAGGAGTGCGAGCAGTACTTC
CATSVSSGQECEQYF
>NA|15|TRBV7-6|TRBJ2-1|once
TGTGCCAGCAGCTTAACGACAGGCCCCTACAATGAGCAGTTCTTC
CASSLTTGPYNEQFF
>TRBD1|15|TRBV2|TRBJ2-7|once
TGTGCCAGCAGTGAAGGATTATACAGGGGTTACGAGCAGTACTTC
CASSEGLYRGYEQYF
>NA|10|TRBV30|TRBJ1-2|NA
TGTGCCTGGAGTCTCTCTGGCTACACCTTC
CAWSLSGYTF
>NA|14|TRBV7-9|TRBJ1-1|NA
TGTGCCAGCAGCTTACAGGGCGGAAACACTGAAGCTTTCTTT
CASSLQGGNTEAFF
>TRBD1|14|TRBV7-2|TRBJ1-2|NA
TGTGCCAGCAGCCCCCGACAGGGGGCAGATGGCTACACCTTC
CASSPRQGADGYTF
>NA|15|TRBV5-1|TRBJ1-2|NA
TGCGCCAGCAGCGAGTCCGGGAATTCTAACTATGGCTACACCTTC
CASSESGNSNYGYTF
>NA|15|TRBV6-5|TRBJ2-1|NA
TGTGCCAGCAAACAGTCCAGCGCGGGATACAATGAGCAGTTCTTC
CASKQSSAGYNEQFF
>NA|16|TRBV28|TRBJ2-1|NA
TGTGCCACCGGAGGGGTGGACGGGAGCTCCTACAATGAGCAGTTCTTC
CATGGVDGSSYNEQFF
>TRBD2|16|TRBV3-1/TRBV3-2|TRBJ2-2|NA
TGTGCCAGCAGCCACCTCTCGGCGGGAGGAGGAGGGGAGCTGTTTTTT
CASSHLSAGGGGELFF
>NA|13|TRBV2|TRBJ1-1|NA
TGTGCCAGCAGTGTACGAGAGAACACTGAAGCTTTCTTT
CASSVRENTEAFF
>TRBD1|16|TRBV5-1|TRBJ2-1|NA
TGCGCCAGCAGCTTGGCAGGGGACAGCTCCTACAATGAGCAGTTCTTC
CASSLAGDSSYNEQFF
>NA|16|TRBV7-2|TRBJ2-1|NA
TGTGCCAGCAGCCCACAGACACGAAGCTCCTACAATGAGCAGTTCTTC
CASSPQTRSSYNEQFF
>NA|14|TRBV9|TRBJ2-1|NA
TGTGCCAGCAGCGTAACAAGCGCAAACAATGAGCAGTTCTTC
CASSVTSANNEQFF
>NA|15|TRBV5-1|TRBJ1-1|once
TGCGCCAGCAGCTTGATCATTGGGGGCGACGCTGAAGCTTTCTTT
CASSLIIGGDAEAFF
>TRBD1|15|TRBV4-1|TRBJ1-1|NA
TGCGCCAGCAGCCAAGACGCTGGACAGGGGGCGCAAGCTTTCTTT
CASSQDAGQGAQAFF
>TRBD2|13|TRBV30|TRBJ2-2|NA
TGTGCCTGGAGTTGGGGGGGCACCGGGGAGCTGTTTTTT
CAWSWGGTGELFF
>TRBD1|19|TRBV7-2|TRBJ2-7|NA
TGTGCCAGCAGCTTCGGGACAGGGGGCCTGGCGGGACTTTCCTACGAGCAGTACTTC
CASSFGTGGLAGLSYEQYF
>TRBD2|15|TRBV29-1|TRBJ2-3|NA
TGCAGCGTTGATCTAGGGACTAGCGGGACAGATACGCAGTATTTT
CSVDLGTSGTDTQYF
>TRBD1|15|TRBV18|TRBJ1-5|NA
TGTGCCAGCTCACCCGGGCAGGGGGCAAATCAGCCCCAGCATTTT
CASSPGQGANQPQHF
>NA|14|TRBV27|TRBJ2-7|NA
TGTGCCAGCAGTCCGTTACAGGGGGGGTACGAGCAGTACTTC
CASSPLQGGYEQYF
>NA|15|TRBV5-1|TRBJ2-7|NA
TGCGCCAGCACCGATCTGCCGGGAGAGGGCTACGAGCAGTACTTC
CASTDLPGEGYEQYF